Below are 21 T cell receptor beta chains sequenced from a single sample in a study of control samples from healthy donors and cancer patients. Sequenced by immunoSEQ multiplex PCR; TCRdb stores in-frame clones only, minus some. The profile shows about 100,000 clones, 90% to 95% of them singletons. Material for sequencing was blood. The receptor set was obtained from a woman younger than 35 in good health.

V usage is TRBV7-3 and J usage is TRBJ2-7; tentative D call: TRBD2 (5 bases). CDR1 SGHTA and CDR2 FQGTGA come from the germline V gene. The CDR3 runs 15 residues. V was pared by 2 bases and J by 2 bases, with 13 bases between. The CDR3 spells CASSLGVGNTYEQYF. DNA of the CDR3: TGTGCCAGCAGCTTAGGGGTCGGGAACACCTACGAGCAGTACTTC.

V gene TRBV6-2 or TRBV6-3 combines with J gene TRBJ1-2; D not resolved. The germline V gene encodes CDR1 MNHEY and CDR2 SVGEGT. V lost 3 bases and J 6 bases, leaving 14 bases between the germline ends. The CDR3 totals 14 residues. Here the CDR3 DNA reads TGTGCCAGCAGTTATCCCTTAACCTCTAATGGCTACACCTTC. This sequence encodes CASSYPLTSNGYTF.

The V gene is TRBV5-6, the J gene TRBJ2-3, with TRBD1 identical over 10 bases. Germline V gene lookup returns CDR1 SGHDT and CDR2 YYEEEE. With V trimmed by 2 bases and J by 3 bases, 9 bases remained unmatched. The CDR3 has 17 amino acids. The CDR3 sequence is CASSLVSGTGVTDTQYF. CDR3 DNA sequence: TGTGCCAGCAGCTTAGTCTCCGGGACAGGGGTGACAGATACGCAGTATTTT.

The genes are TRBV7-9 and TRBJ2-3; D unresolved. This CDR3 is built from 14 residues. Germline V gene sequence: CDR1 SEHNR, CDR2 FQNEAQ (reference sequence). Deletions cut 5 bases from V and 6 bases from J, with 15 bases between. Written as DNA, the CDR3 is TGTGCCAGCAGCATTCTTATAGGTTACGATACGCAGTATTTT. Encoded protein: CASSILIGYDTQYF.

Concerning this clone itself: This sample includes further DNA sequences coding for the same CDR3. The genes are TRBV5-1 and TRBJ1-1, with D hard to call. Trimming took 4 bases from V and 4 from J, leaving 8 bases between them. Germline V gives CDR1 SGHRS, CDR2 YFSETQ. This CDR3 has 12 residues. CDR3 coding DNA: TGCGCCAGCAGCGCGGGAGGCACTGAAGCTTTCTTT. This encodes CASSAGGTEAFF.

The gene calls are TRBV6-2 or TRBV6-3 and TRBJ2-7, with D hard to call. The germline V and J ends were trimmed by 3 bases and 6 bases, with 12 bases remaining between them. In germline, CDR1 is MNHEY, CDR2 SVGEGT. CDR3 length: 13 residues. DNA of the CDR3: TGTGCCAGCAGTTATCCGCGGTTTGGCGAGCAGTACTTC. This gives the protein CASSYPRFGEQYF.

The chain carries TRBV11-3 and TRBJ2-5; the D is unclear. The CDR3 runs to 13 residues. Trimming pared 1 base from V and 3 bases from J, leaving 6 bases between. CDR1 and CDR2 (germline): SGHNT, YENEEA. CDR3 coding DNA: TGTGCCAGCAGCTTAGCCCGGGAAGAGACCCAGTACTTC. Translation gives CASSLAREETQYF. Using reference TRBV11-3 and TRBJ2-5 for the parts outside the CDR3, the full variable domain is EAGVVQSPRYKIIEKKQPVAFWCNPISGHNTLYWYLQNLGQGPELLIRYENEEAVDDSQLPKDRFSAERLKGVDSTLKIQPAELGDSAVYLCASSLAREETQYFGPGTRLLVL.

The chain uses TRBV11-2 and TRBJ2-5, with TRBD1 identical over 7 bases. With V trimmed by 5 bases and J by 1 base, 13 bases remained unmatched. This CDR3 spans 17 amino acids. Germline assignment: CDR1 SGHAT and CDR2 FQNNGV. CDR3 sequence: CASSPQGQRAAQETQYF. The DNA for the CDR3 is TGTGCCAGCAGCCCACAGGGGCAAAGGGCGGCCCAAGAGACCCAGTACTTC. Full variable domain (outside the CDR3, taken from reference TRBV11-2 and TRBJ2-5): EAGVAQSPRYKIIEKRQSVAFWCNPISGHATLYWYQQILGQGPKLLIQFQNNGVVDDSQLPKDRFSAERLKGVDSTLKIQPAKLEDSAVYLCASSPQGQRAAQETQYFGPGTRLLVL.

To note about this clone: This same CDR3 is encoded by further DNA sequences in the sample. The rearrangement joins TRBV19 to TRBJ2-7, with D hard to call. The CDR3 totals 13 residues. The germline V gene encodes CDR1 LNHDA and CDR2 SQIVND (reference sequence). The V end lost 5 bases, the J end lost 7 bases, and 15 bases lay between the germline ends. Here the CDR3 reads CASSLRANYEQYF. In nucleotides, the CDR3 is TGTGCCAGTAGTTTAAGGGCTAACTATGAGCAGTACTTC.

V is TRBV5-4 and J is TRBJ1-2; D is undetermined. V was clipped by 0 bases and J by 5 bases, with 8 bases between them. The V gene's germline CDR1 is SGHNT and CDR2 YYREEE (reference sequence). The CDR3 contains 13 residues. CDR3 sequence: CASSLGRLYGYTF. In DNA form, the CDR3 reads TGTGCCAGCAGCTTGGGACGGCTATATGGCTACACCTTC.

This chain's CDR3 is CASSPGLRNEQYF. Written as DNA, the CDR3 is TGTGCCAGCAGTCCGGGACTGAGAAACGAGCAGTACTTC. V is TRBV27 and J is TRBJ2-7; tentatively, D is TRBD2 (6 bases). The ends were cut back, 5 bases at V and 5 bases at J, with 13 bases in the middle. The CDR3 has 13 amino acids. The germline gives CDR1 MNHEY, CDR2 SMNVEV (reference sequence).

The chain uses TRBV27 and TRBJ1-1; D is undetermined. The CDR3 sequence is 15 residues long. CDR1 is MNHEY, CDR2 SMNVEV, per germline (reference sequence). V shed 0 bases and J shed 4 bases, with 12 bases lying between them. CDR3 sequence (DNA): TGTGCCAGCAGTTTATCATGGGGTGGAAGCACTGAAGCTTTCTTT. It is translated as CASSLSWGGSTEAFF.

The chain recombines TRBV14 with TRBJ2-2, with no clear D. The CDR3 is 14 residues long. Trimming took off 1 base at V and 6 bases at J, with 9 bases between the two ends. Germline V gives CDR1 SGHDN, CDR2 FVKESK. CDR3 nucleotides: TGTGCCAGCAGCCAAGTTACGTGGGCCGGGGAGCTGTTTTTT. It translates to CASSQVTWAGELFF.

The chain links TRBV28 to TRBJ2-1, with D perhaps TRBD1 (6 bases). The CDR3 runs to 13 residues. CDR1 is MDHEN and CDR2 is SYDVKM in the germline V gene. Trimming left V 5 bases short and J 8 bases short, with 13 bases between. CDR3 in DNA: TGTGCCAGCAGTCCCCCTTACAGGGATGAGCAGTTCTTC. Translated: CASSPPYRDEQFF.

The chain combines TRBV5-6 with TRBJ2-1; D call uncertain. Trimming removed 4 bases at V and 5 bases at J, with 7 bases between. Germline V gene data show CDR1 as SGHDT and CDR2 as YYEEEE. This CDR3 comprises 12 residues. The CDR3 coding sequence is TGTGCCAGCAGCCTCACAGACAATGAGCAGTTCTTC. It yields the protein CASSLTDNEQFF.

Regarding this clone: Within the sample, other DNA sequences also encode this same CDR3. The chain combines TRBV9 with TRBJ2-3; D is unresolved. V was shortened by 0 bases and J by 1 base, with 6 bases between the two germline ends. Germline CDR1 SGDLS, CDR2 YYNGEE. This CDR3 comprises 14 residues. DNA of the CDR3: TGTGCCAGCAGCGTAGATGGAGGCACAGATACGCAGTATTTT. Translated, it gives CASSVDGGTDTQYF.

The genes are TRBV19 and TRBJ1-4; D gene unclear. V gave up 7 bases and J gave up 4 bases, with 22 bases separating them. From germline, CDR1 is LNHDA and CDR2 SQIVND (reference sequence). This CDR3 spans 17 amino acids. Here the CDR3 reads CASTSQPLHKLNEKLFF. In DNA form, the CDR3 reads TGTGCCAGTACGTCACAACCCTTACACAAACTTAATGAAAAACTGTTTTTT.

The chain carries TRBV30 and TRBJ2-3; 7 nucleotides align to TRBD2. J was trimmed by 2 bases and V by 2 bases; bases with no gene match: 4. The V gene's germline CDR1 is GTSNPN and CDR2 SVGIG (reference sequence). This CDR3 is built from 14 residues. The CDR3 sequence is CAWSISGPTDTQYF. The CDR3 DNA is TGTGCCTGGAGTATTAGCGGGCCCACAGATACGCAGTATTTT.

The CDR3: CASSSSSGANVLTF. In DNA, the CDR3 is TGTGCCAGCAGTTCCAGCTCTGGGGCCAACGTCCTGACTTTC. The V call is TRBV27, the J call TRBJ2-6; D uncertain. Germline CDR1 and CDR2: MNHEY and SMNVEV (reference sequence). V lost 4 bases to trimming and J lost 0 bases, with 4 bases between them. The CDR3 runs to 14 residues.

The rearrangement uses TRBV6-1 and TRBJ1-5; D remains ambiguous. The V end was cut by 4 bases, the J end by 0 bases, with 13 bases between. The CDR3 consists of 16 residues. Germline V gene sequence: CDR1 MNHNS, CDR2 SASEGT. CDR3 nucleotide sequence: TGTGCCAGCAGTGCGTGGTCAGAATATAGCAATCAGCCCCAGCATTTT. Translated, it gives CASSAWSEYSNQPQHF.

The chain links TRBV28 to TRBJ1-2; no clear D. This CDR3 has 14 amino acids. V shed 3 bases and J shed 2 bases, with 10 bases lying between them. CDR1 MDHEN and CDR2 SYDVKM come from the germline V gene. CDR3 residues: CASSFGNGNYGYTF. The CDR3 DNA reads TGTGCCAGCAGTTTCGGTAACGGGAACTATGGCTACACCTTC.